This passage covers 22 T cell receptor beta chains from one sample sequenced in a study of metastatic and nonmetastatic thyroid tumors (TCRdb year 2020). None of the patients had been given any treatment before thyroid surgery. The library was built by means of PCR. Sequencing used an Illumina HiSeq 4000. Using fastp trimming at Q25 and MiXCR clonotype assembly, TCRdb reanalyzed the public sequencing data and kept in-frame beta chains. The sample data list some 15,000 clones, and 20% to 25% of these were observed just once. Less than 25% of the sample lies in the top ten. Source material: adjacent normal tissue. These receptors originate from a female donor with papillary thyroid cancer or a benign thyroid nodule (not recorded which). Some clones in this sample may be carry-over from other donors' samples.

The chain is built from TRBV6-9 and TRBJ1-4; D gene uncertain. Germline lookup yields CDR1 MNHGY and CDR2 SVAAGI. This CDR3 is 14 amino acids long. V dropped 4 bases and J dropped 0 bases, with 6 bases sitting between them. CDR3 sequence: CASSCRPTNEKLFF. Here the CDR3 DNA reads TGTGCCAGCAGTTGTCGACCAACTAATGAAAAACTGTTTTTT.

This sequence joins TRBV7-2 and TRBJ1-2; 8 bases fit TRBD1. Germline V gene data show CDR1 as SGHTA and CDR2 as FQGNSA. CDR3 length: 15 residues. V shed 4 bases and J 4 bases; nucleotides not matched to a gene: 8. CDR3 region: CASSYATGGGYGYTF. As DNA, the CDR3 is TGTGCCAGCAGCTACGCAACAGGGGGGGGCTATGGCTACACCTTC.

This clone was seen more than once but under ten times. The gene calls are TRBV6-1 and TRBJ2-3; 12 nucleotides agree with TRBD2. CDR3 size: 16 residues. J lost 9 bases, V lost 5 bases, and 12 bases had no gene match. Germline CDR1 MNHNS, CDR2 SASEGT. The CDR3 is CASSRSSGGGTGTQYF. Written as DNA, the CDR3 is TGTGCCAGCAGTAGATCTAGCGGGGGGGGCACGGGGACGCAGTATTTT.

The chain couples TRBV9 to TRBJ2-1; D might be TRBD1 (5 bases). Germline V gene data show CDR1 as SGDLS and CDR2 as YYNGEE. This CDR3 is built from 14 residues. V shed 4 bases and J shed 2 bases, with 10 bases lying between them. CDR3 residues: CASSTRQTYNEQFF. The CDR3 DNA sequence: TGTGCCAGCAGCACCAGACAGACCTACAATGAGCAGTTCTTC.

This chain joins TRBV6-1 and TRBJ2-7, with 7 bases that match TRBD1. The V gene's germline CDR1 is MNHNS and CDR2 SASEGT. The CDR3 is 13 amino acids. Losses at the gene ends were 4 bases for V and 5 bases for J; bases not matched to a gene: 5. The CDR3 loop is CASSVGQAHEQYF. The CDR3 DNA reads TGTGCCAGCAGTGTTGGACAGGCCCACGAGCAGTACTTC.

The rearrangement uses TRBV5-1 and TRBJ2-7, with 9 bases lining up with TRBD1. Germline V gene lookup returns CDR1 SGHRS and CDR2 YFSETQ. The CDR3 loop spans 15 amino acids. Trimming took 4 bases from V and 0 from J; bases not matched to a gene: 5. The DNA of the CDR3 is TGCGCCAGCAGCCGGACAGGGGAGCGCTCCTACGAGCAGTACTTC. Translated, it gives CASSRTGERSYEQYF.

This clone turned up a few times. The genes are TRBV11-3 and TRBJ2-3; 7 bases line up with TRBD2. The length of the CDR3 is 16 residues. The junction had 6 bases not matched to a gene; V was cut back by 1 base and J by 2 bases. CDR1 is SGHNT, CDR2 YENEEA, per germline. The CDR3 reads CASSLGLTSDTDTQYF. DNA for the CDR3: TGTGCCAGCAGCTTAGGACTCACTAGCGACACAGATACGCAGTATTTT.

The rearrangement links TRBV2 to TRBJ2-7, with 13 nucleotides matching TRBD2. The germline V gene encodes CDR1 SNHLY and CDR2 FYNNEI. The CDR3 totals 17 residues. Losses at the gene ends were 6 bases for V and 2 bases for J; bases not matched to a gene: 10. In nucleotides, the CDR3 is TGTGCCAGCAGAGGACTAGCGGGAGTAGGAGGGACCTACGAGCAGTACTTC. Its protein is CASRGLAGVGGTYEQYF.

The chain is built from TRBV18 and TRBJ2-5, with TRBD2 matching over 11 bases. Per the germline V gene, CDR1 is KGHSH and CDR2 is LQKENI. The CDR3 extends over 15 amino acids. With 5 bases clipped from V and 4 bases from J, the junction kept 6 bases outside the gene matches. The CDR3 DNA follows: TGTGCCAGCTCAGCACTAGCGGGAGTGGGAGAGACCCAGTACTTC. Translating it yields CASSALAGVGETQYF. The full variable domain, its missing parts supplied by reference TRBV18 and TRBJ2-5, is NAGVMQNPRHLVRRRGQEARLRCSPMKGHSHVYWYRQLPEEGLKFMVYLQKENIIDESGMPKERFSAEFPKEGPSILRIQQVVRGDSAAYFCASSALAGVGETQYFGPGTRLLVL.

This clone was seen more than once but under ten times. The chain has TRBV5-1 and TRBJ2-1; D is possibly TRBD1 (5 bases). Germline V gives CDR1 SGHRS, CDR2 YFSETQ. V shed 3 bases and J shed 3 bases, with 19 bases lying between them. The CDR3 has 17 amino acids. The CDR3 DNA follows: TGCGCCAGCAGCTCCGGGCCCGTTGACAGCCTCTACAATGAGCAGTTCTTC. Residues: CASSSGPVDSLYNEQFF.

The chain uses TRBV3-1 and TRBJ2-1; the match to TRBD2 covers 8 bases. The ends lost 4 bases at V and 2 bases at J; junction bases unmatched: 4. This CDR3 has 15 residues. Germline lookup yields CDR1 LGHDT and CDR2 YNNKEL (reference sequence). The CDR3 loop is CASSLEAGAYNEQFF. DNA for the CDR3: TGTGCCAGCAGCCTTGAAGCGGGGGCCTACAATGAGCAGTTCTTC.

To note about this clone: At one of its ends the junction is not consistent with the germline gene, which may arise from a read error. V and J are TRBV28 and TRBJ2-7; TRBD1 aligns across 10 bases. Per the germline V gene, CDR1 is MDHEN and CDR2 is SYDVKM. The CDR3 consists of 16 residues. CDR3 in DNA: TGTGCCAACAGTACCCAAGCCGGGACAGGGGTCGACGAGCAGTACTTC. This sequence encodes CANSTQAGTGVDEQYF.

This clone was seen more than once but under ten times. This chain uses TRBV5-1 with TRBJ2-2, with 10 bases that match TRBD1. V dropped 5 bases and J dropped 6; count of bases not matched to a gene: 4. Germline V gene data show CDR1 as SGHRS and CDR2 as YFSETQ. The CDR3 has 14 residues. The CDR3 bases are TGCGCCAGCAGTGAGGACAGGGGGGCCGGGGAGCTGTTTTTT. Translating gives CASSEDRGAGELFF. The full variable domain, completed using reference TRBV5-1 and TRBJ2-2, is KAGVTQTPRYLIKTRGQQVTLSCSPISGHRSVSWYQQTPGQGLQFLFEYFSETQRNKGNFPGRFSGRQFSNSRSEMNVSTLELGDSALYLCASSEDRGAGELFFGEGSRLTVL.

This rearrangement joins TRBV12-3 or TRBV12-4 to TRBJ2-7; D gene ambiguous. V was pared by 7 bases and J by 3 bases, with 13 bases between. The CDR3 length is 13 residues. The CDR3 nucleotides read TGTGCCAGCAACCTCGGAACCCACTACGAGCAGTACTTC. The encoded protein is CASNLGTHYEQYF.

This clone was observed a few times. The CDR3 is CASSIVPRGIYGYTF. CDR3 nucleotide sequence: TGTGCCAGTAGTATAGTTCCACGGGGGATCTATGGCTACACCTTC. The chain links TRBV19 to TRBJ1-2; D might be TRBD1 (5 bases). This CDR3 is built from 15 residues. The germline V gene encodes CDR1 LNHDA and CDR2 SQIVND (reference sequence). V was trimmed by 1 base and J by 4 bases, leaving 13 bases between them.

This clone was counted a few times. The genes are TRBV7-2 and TRBJ2-7; 9 positions match TRBD2. The J segment lost 2 bases and the V segment lost 1 base, leaving 0 bases of the junction unmatched. The CDR3 contains 14 residues. Germline V CDR1 and CDR2: SGHTA, FQGNSA. CDR3 protein: CASSLGGGAYEQYF. CDR3 bases: TGTGCCAGCAGCTTAGGCGGGGGGGCCTACGAGCAGTACTTC.

V gene TRBV11-1 combines with J gene TRBJ2-1; 7 bases match TRBD2. The junction had 4 bases not matched to a gene; V was cut back by 2 bases and J by 3 bases. The CDR3 has 15 amino acids. The V gene's germline CDR1 is SGHAT and CDR2 FQDESV (reference sequence). The CDR3 nucleotides read TGTGCCAGCAGCTTATCCCCGGGAGGCTACAATGAGCAGTTCTTC. It is translated as CASSLSPGGYNEQFF.

The chain combines TRBV24-1 with TRBJ2-2, with TRBD1 matching 7 bases. The CDR3 is 14 amino acids. Germline V CDR1 and CDR2: KGHDR, SFDVKD. The ends lost 7 bases at V and 1 base at J; junction bases unmatched: 2. DNA for the CDR3: TGTGCCACCAGGGGACAGCTGAACACCGGGGAGCTGTTTTTT. The encoded protein is CATRGQLNTGELFF.

On this clone: At one of its ends the junction is not consistent with the germline gene, which may arise from a read error. The chain links TRBV18 to TRBJ2-3, with D perhaps matching TRBD2 (6 bases). Germline V gene lookup returns CDR1 KGHSH and CDR2 LQKENI. This CDR3 has 13 amino acids. This CDR3 is CASTSGVTDTQYF. DNA of the CDR3: TGTGCCAGCACGTCGGGAGTCACAGATACGCAGTATTTC.

The gene calls are TRBV7-3 and TRBJ2-1, with 9 nucleotides matching TRBD1. This CDR3 spans 15 amino acids. V lost 2 bases, J lost 8 bases, and 7 bases stayed unmatched. Germline V gives CDR1 SGHTA, CDR2 FQGTGA. DNA for the CDR3: TGTGCCAGCAGCTTACGACAGGGGGTCCGGGATGAGCAGTTCTTC. It yields the protein CASSLRQGVRDEQFF.

The chain links TRBV25-1 to TRBJ1-6, with D uncertain. CDR3 length: 15 amino acids. Germline V gene lookup returns CDR1 MGHDK and CDR2 SYGVNS. The V gene lost 4 bases and the J gene lost 14 bases, with 21 bases spanning the gap. Here the CDR3 reads CASSGDPNAILTLHF. In DNA, the CDR3 is TGTGCCAGCAGTGGAGACCCCAATGCGATTTTGACCCTCCACTTT.

The rearrangement joins TRBV6-1 to TRBJ1-2; perhaps TRBD1 as D (6 bases). V lost 5 bases and J 4 bases, leaving 11 bases between the germline ends. CDR1 is MNHNS, CDR2 SASEGT, per germline. The CDR3 loop spans 13 amino acids. CDR3 sequence: CASSRGQTYGYTF. For the CDR3, the DNA is TGTGCCAGCAGTCGTGGACAGACCTATGGCTACACCTTC.